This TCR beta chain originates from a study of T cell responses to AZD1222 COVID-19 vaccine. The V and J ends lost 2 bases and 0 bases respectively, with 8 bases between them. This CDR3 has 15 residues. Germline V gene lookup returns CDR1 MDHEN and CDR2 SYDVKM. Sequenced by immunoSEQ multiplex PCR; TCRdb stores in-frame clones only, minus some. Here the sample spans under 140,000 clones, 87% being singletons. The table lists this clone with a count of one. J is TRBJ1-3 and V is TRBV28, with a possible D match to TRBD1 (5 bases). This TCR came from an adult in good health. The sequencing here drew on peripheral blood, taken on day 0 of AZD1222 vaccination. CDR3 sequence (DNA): TGTGCCAGCAGTTTACTGGGGGGCTCTGGAAACACCATATATTTT. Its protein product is CASSLLGGSGNTIYF. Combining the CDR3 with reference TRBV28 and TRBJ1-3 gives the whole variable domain DVKVTQSSRYLVKRTGEKVFLECVQDMDHENMFWYRQDPGLGLRLIYFSYDVKMKEKGDIPEGYSVSREKKERFSLILESASTNQTSMYLCASSLLGGSGNTIYFGEGSWLTVV.